A few counts support the clone carrying this T cell receptor (beta chain). Its antigen is undetermined. Germline assignment: CDR1 MNHEY and CDR2 SVGAGI. The V and J ends lost 6 bases and 5 bases respectively, with 11 bases between them. The CDR3 runs 13 residues. Sequenced by immunoSEQ multiplex PCR; TCRdb stores in-frame clones only, minus some. The sample lists over 850,000 clones; 75% to 85% were seen once. The donor population consisted of healthy HIV-negative adults with no recent acute infections or vaccinations. These data belong to a study of shared clonotypes between healthy human individuals. General study results and limits: Memory subsets had estimated richness that was generally smaller than that of naive subsets. Expectations were that clonotype sharing among donors would be affected by sequencing depth. The represented genetic and exposure-history diversity was limited by the small number of donors.

Sequenced sample: memory CD4+ T cells from PBMCs. Subset described: CD45RA-negative fraction. The chain has TRBV6-5 and TRBJ2-1; D uncertain. The sequence was obtained from a young man in good health. Some clones in this sample may be carry-over from other donors' samples. This CDR3 is CASSLGRHNEQFF. The CDR3 DNA reads TGTGCCAGCAGCCTAGGTCGACACAATGAGCAGTTCTTC.